The rows below give T cell receptor beta chains drawn from one sample of a study of control samples from healthy donors and cancer patients. Assay used: immunoSEQ multiplex PCR; TCRdb lists only in-frame clones, some missing. The sample holds about 65,000 clones, approximately 90% seen once. The specimen was PBMCs. The receptors come from a woman aged 45-65 years with colorectal cancer. Each CDR3 is given without its conserved first and last residue. Clone sizes are given selectively: once, few, many, or a class where the clone is expanded.

J gene	V gene	clone size	CDR3 protein
TRBJ2-2	TRBV18	NA	ASSPNSGTEAGELF
TRBJ1-4	TRBV19	NA	ATSWHRNLLAEKLF
TRBJ1-1	TRBV13	NA	ASSHRGSVTEAF
TRBJ2-5	TRBV21-1	NA	ASSATLAPIPETQY
TRBJ2-7	TRBV5-6	once	ASSGGQGVYEQY
TRBJ2-5	TRBV19	NA	ASSTQGAQETQY
TRBJ1-2	TRBV6-5	NA	ASRTGSNYGYT
TRBJ2-7	TRBV7-2	NA	ASSLIGQGYSYEQY
TRBJ2-2	TRBV18	NA	ASSPSKGDWAGELF
TRBJ1-2	TRBV6-5	NA	AGQQGRYGYT
TRBJ2-5	TRBV6-1	NA	ASSDQTSWETQY
TRBJ2-5	TRBV4-1	NA	ASSQGLGASGSIETQY
TRBJ2-2	TRBV7-9	NA	ASTQLQGPGELF
TRBJ2-7	TRBV29-1	NA	SVETTYEQY
TRBJ2-7	TRBV7-2	NA	ASSFYPASYGYEQY
TRBJ1-5	TRBV18	NA	ASSGDRGGQPQH
TRBJ2-3	TRBV11-3	NA	ASSTGTTRQSTQY
TRBJ2-3	TRBV2	once	ASRRLAGGSGTDTQY
TRBJ1-5	TRBV30	NA	AWSRRRGNQPQH
TRBJ2-2	TRBV28	NA	ASSRIEGNTGELF